This T cell receptor (beta chain) was obtained from a study of CD8+ T cells in alopecia areata (dated by TCRdb to the late 2010s). Some background on the complete study: The treated patients, all with moderate-to-severe alopecia areata, were enrolled in an open-label pilot trial of oral tofacitinib given at 5 to 10 mg twice daily. Patients stayed on tofacitinib for 6 to 18 months and then had 6 months of follow-up off drug so that delayed response and recurrence could be assessed. In treated patients, disease severity was measured using the SALT score, which gives the percentage of scalp surface area affected. The study used high-throughput TCRbeta sequencing to examine T cell clonal expansion in alopecia areata, in both the C3H/HeJ mouse model and human patients. In humans, TCRbeta sequencing was performed on scalp tissue and on sorted CD4+ and CD8+ peripheral blood T cells from healthy controls and from patients with patchy or totalis/universalis alopecia areata. Biopsies were taken from tofacitinib-treated patients at baseline and at 4 and 24 weeks of treatment, and a later scalp biopsy was taken in several of the tofacitinib-treated patients. Clonality in the scalp was compared among normal scalp (n=4), patchy alopecia areata scalp (n=8), and alopecia totalis/universalis scalp (n=8). RNA came from the PAXgene miRNA kit for fixed scalp, the miRNeasy kit for PBMCs, and the RNeasy kit for mouse skin. TCRbeta CDR3 regions were amplified by immunoSEQ multiplex PCR with 35 Vbeta forward and 13 Jbeta reverse primers. Findings and caveats that apply to the study as a whole: Unlike mouse skin, which is dominated by gammadelta T cells, normal human skin has resident alphabeta T cells that are also sequenced, and this complicates analysis of the scalp TCR repertoire. Because the treated cohort was small and had only one nonresponder, larger studies are needed to examine links between baseline CD8+ expansion and response. Shared TCR sequences between patients were less evident than in mice, which may be partly attributable to HLA diversity in the patient population. Compared with normal scalp, lesional scalp, particularly in alopecia totalis/universalis, had higher clonality and more expanded CD8+ clones, which suggests antigenic drive. Scalp clonality and the number of expanded CD8+ clones among the top 100 scalp clones were significantly decreased by tofacitinib. During tofacitinib treatment, many expanded lesional clones remained in scalp and blood, and this persistence may partly explain relapse after treatment is stopped.

This clone was recorded only once. There is no known antigen for this receptor. Per-base quality was not reported, and no clone a single base away is much larger than it. To prepare the library, the immunoSEQ multiplex PCR assay was applied. RNA was extracted from all samples and reverse transcribed into cDNA as template for TCR sequencing. SuperScript III was used to make first-strand cDNA, primed with a 2:1 mix of oligo-dT and random hexamers. A synthetic immune receptor repertoire was used to measure amplification bias, and any remaining bias was corrected computationally. The authors processed their data as follows. Raw reads were preprocessed for error removal, and CDR3 was defined according to IMGT conventions as running from the conserved cysteine to phenylalanine. To get clonality, Shannon entropy was normalized by log2 of the number of productive unique TCRs and the result was subtracted from 1. Whether scalp clones were CD4 or CD8 was inferred by matching scalp TCRbeta sequences against CD4 and CD8 repertoires sorted from blood. The table was pulled from immuneACCESS by TCRdb, which kept in-frame rearrangements only. Such tables lose some clones; where checked, under half of the loss comes from unresolved V genes, and the rest has no known cause. The V and J calls and clone size come from that table; D and trimming were worked out from the DNA. In this sample the table shows approximately 190,000 clones, roughly 64% of which occur a single time. The ten largest clones capture roughly 5% of the sample.

Via the germline V gene (reference sequence), CDR1 is SEHNR and CDR2 FQNEAQ. The germline V and J ends show losses of 5 bases and 3 bases respectively, and no gene match explains 3 bases of the junction. The CDR3 sequence holds 14 residues, the cysteine and phenylalanine included. Of the read, only the CDR3 DNA is kept; its 42 bases are in frame from base 1. According to the study, the label for this sample's time point signals: less than 25 weeks on oral tofacitinib. Taken with the paper, the label for treatment or condition translates to: oral pan-JAK inhibitor, 5-10 mg twice daily. Lesional scalp punch biopsies and peripheral blood were obtained from alopecia areata patients. PBMCs were separated by density centrifugation and stained for CD3, CD4 and CD8, after which CD4+ and CD8+ T cells were sorted on a FACSAria.

This TCR was sampled from a human donor with alopecia areata. The rearranged segments are TRBV7-9 and TRBJ2-1, and 8 junctional nucleotides match TRBD1. Sequencing used CD4+ T cells sorted from blood, obtained at week 24, from a patient treated with tofacitinib. The CDR3 is CASSPGTGYNEQFF. The DNA is TGTGCCAGCAGCCCCGGGACAGGCTACAATGAGCAGTTCTTC.